The next 26 T cell receptor beta chains were all read from a single sample in a study of blood T cell repertoires in COVID-19. Repertoires were generated with immunoSEQ multiplex PCR, while TCRdb's copy carries only in-frame clones and drops some. The sample lists 250,000 to 300,000 clones; approximately 87% were seen once. The sample comprised peripheral blood. All receptors come from a man in his sixties who had recovered from COVID-19.

Of note for this clone: Other DNA sequences in this specimen translate into the identical CDR3. The chain uses TRBV18 and TRBJ2-3; 11 nucleotides line up with TRBD2. The CDR3 extends over 16 amino acids. The trim removed 3 bases at V and 3 bases at J, leaving 5 bases unmatched. Germline CDR1 and CDR2: KGHSH and LQKENI. Written as DNA, the CDR3 is TGTGCCAGCTCACCTTTAGCGGGAGGGCCGACAGATACGCAGTATTTT. Protein product: CASSPLAGGPTDTQYF.

The V call is TRBV6-5, the J call TRBJ2-1, with 8 nucleotides matching TRBD2. This CDR3 region has 14 residues. In germline, CDR1 is MNHEY, CDR2 SVGAGI. J lost 0 bases, V lost 7 bases, and 2 bases had no gene match. In DNA, the CDR3 is TGTGCCAGCATAGCGGGGAGCTCCTACAATGAGCAGTTCTTC. This translates into CASIAGSSYNEQFF.

The chain combines TRBV18 with TRBJ2-1; TRBD1 matches 9 bases. V trimming: 5 bases; J trimming: 9 bases; junction bases outside the gene matches: 11. Germline lookup yields CDR1 KGHSH and CDR2 LQKENI. The CDR3 spans 15 residues. CDR3 region: CASSTLTGGRGEQFF. CDR3 nucleotides: TGTGCCAGCTCAACCTTGACAGGGGGGCGCGGTGAGCAGTTCTTC.

The chain recombines TRBV5-1 with TRBJ1-1; D possibly corresponds to TRBD1 (5 bases). CDR1 is SGHRS, CDR2 YFSETQ, per germline. Trimming shortened V by 0 bases and J by 0 bases, and 9 bases separated the two germline ends. CDR3 length equals 15 residues. In DNA form, the CDR3 reads TGCGCCAGCAGCTTGGGGGACTATATGAACACTGAAGCTTTCTTT. Its translation is CASSLGDYMNTEAFF.

The sample holds one count of this clone. The chain uses TRBV7-2 and TRBJ2-1; 8 bases align to TRBD2. The CDR3 covers 15 residues. CDR1 SGHTA and CDR2 FQGNSA come from the germline V gene. V shed 5 bases and J 8 bases; nucleotides not matched to a gene: 11. The CDR3 DNA is TGTGCCAGCAGCCCGTTCGGGGGGGCCAGTCATGAGCAGTTCTTC. Amino acid sequence: CASSPFGGASHEQFF.

The V and J genes are TRBV9 and TRBJ2-3; D is perhaps TRBD2 (6 bases). CDR3 length: 15 amino acids. Germline V gene lookup returns CDR1 SGDLS and CDR2 YYNGEE. Deletions cut 3 bases from V and 2 bases from J, with 13 bases between. The CDR3 region is CASSGRDSNTDTQYF. For the CDR3, the DNA is TGTGCCAGCAGCGGCCGGGACTCGAACACAGATACGCAGTATTTT.

V gene TRBV7-8 combines with J gene TRBJ2-1; 8 nucleotides align to TRBD2. V lost 2 bases and J lost 0; bases outside the gene matches: 6. Germline V lookup: CDR1 SGHVS, CDR2 FQNEAQ. The CDR3 length is 17 residues. CDR3 sequence: CASSLSYSGTSYNEQFF. The CDR3 DNA reads TGTGCCAGCAGCTTATCCTATAGCGGGACCTCCTACAATGAGCAGTTCTTC.

V and J are TRBV6-6 and TRBJ2-2, with D perhaps TRBD1 (7 bases). The CDR3 is 16 amino acids. Trimming took 2 bases from V and 1 from J, leaving 11 bases between them. In germline, CDR1 is MNHNY, CDR2 SVGAGI (reference sequence). Here the CDR3 DNA reads TGTGCCAGCAGTTACCGGCAGGGGGGGAACACCGGGGAGCTGTTTTTT. Translation: CASSYRQGGNTGELFF.

This clone came up once. The gene calls are TRBV7-3 and TRBJ2-1; D may be TRBD2 (6 bases). Trimming removed 2 bases from V and 1 base from J, with 9 bases in between. The CDR3 spans 15 residues. CDR1 and CDR2 from the germline V gene are SGHTA and FQGTGA. CDR3 in amino acids: CASSLLGGSYNEQFF. CDR3 coding DNA: TGTGCCAGCAGCTTATTGGGGGGTTCCTACAATGAGCAGTTCTTC.

This chain joins TRBV12-5 and TRBJ2-7; D is possibly TRBD1 (6 bases). The V end lost 6 bases, the J end lost 1 base, and 13 bases lay between the germline ends. This CDR3 region has 14 residues. Germline CDR1 and CDR2: LGHNT and FRNRAP. CDR3 sequence reads: CASGRDTNSYEQYF. DNA for the CDR3: TGTGCTAGTGGCCGGGACACCAATTCCTACGAGCAGTACTTC.

V gene TRBV28 combines with J gene TRBJ2-7; 8 nucleotides match TRBD1. Germline V CDR1 and CDR2: MDHEN, SYDVKM. The CDR3 loop spans 16 amino acids. Trimming removed 8 bases from V and 3 bases from J; junction bases left unmatched: 15. This CDR3 is CASVEGTDRVSYEQYF. The CDR3 DNA is TGTGCCAGCGTAGAAGGAACGGACAGGGTGAGCTACGAGCAGTACTTC.

V is TRBV18 and J is TRBJ2-1; TRBD1 matches 8 bases. CDR3 length: 15 residues. Germline V CDR1 and CDR2: KGHSH, LQKENI. V trimming: 5 bases; J trimming: 6 bases; junction bases outside the gene matches: 9. DNA for the CDR3: TGTGCCAGCTCAGTGGACCAGGGGGCGGGCAATGAGCAGTTCTTC. It yields the protein CASSVDQGAGNEQFF.

The chain uses TRBV30 and TRBJ2-3; D may be TRBD1 (6 bases). This CDR3 is 16 amino acids long. The germline V gene encodes CDR1 GTSNPN and CDR2 SVGIG (reference sequence). V lost 2 bases, J lost 5 bases, and 20 bases lay in between. The chain's CDR3 is CAWSNHREGYLDTQYF. DNA for the CDR3: TGTGCCTGGAGTAACCACAGGGAAGGGTATTTAGATACGCAGTATTTT. Using reference TRBV30 and TRBJ2-3 for the parts outside the CDR3, the full variable domain is SQTIHQWPATLVQPVGSPLSLECTVEGTSNPNLYWYRQAAGRGLQLLFYSVGIGQISSEVPQNLSASRPQDRQFILSSKKLLLSDSGFYLCAWSNHREGYLDTQYFGPGTRLTVL.

The chain links TRBV7-3 to TRBJ2-3; tentatively, D is TRBD1 (6 bases). This CDR3 region has 14 residues. Germline lookup yields CDR1 SGHTA and CDR2 FQGTGA. V was pared by 1 base and J by 5 bases, with 10 bases between. CDR3 sequence: CASSLIGGQDTQYF. The CDR3 DNA is TGTGCCAGCAGCTTAATAGGGGGACAAGATACGCAGTATTTT.

The rearrangement uses TRBV28 and TRBJ2-2; 9 bases line up with TRBD1. The CDR3 consists of 14 residues. Germline assignment: CDR1 MDHEN and CDR2 SYDVKM. The junction had 7 bases not matched to a gene; V was cut back by 10 bases and J by 4 bases. For the CDR3, the DNA is TGTGCCACGCCGGGACAGGGTGGCACCGGGGAGCTGTTTTTT. Translated: CATPGQGGTGELFF.

The CDR3 nucleotides read TGTGCCAGCAGTGAAGGGGGGAGGGGACGCAGGGCCTACGAGCAGTACTTC. Protein sequence: CASSEGGRGRRAYEQYF. The chain recombines TRBV6-1 with TRBJ2-7; 7 nucleotides line up with TRBD2. Germline assignment: CDR1 MNHNS and CDR2 SASEGT. This CDR3 is 17 amino acids long. The V gene end was trimmed by 1 base and the J gene end by 2 bases; junction bases not matched to a gene: 11.

The V call is TRBV12-5, the J call TRBJ2-2; 10 bases match TRBD1. The V gene's germline CDR1 is LGHNT and CDR2 FRNRAP. This CDR3 has 17 amino acids. The ends lost 1 base at V and 3 bases at J; junction bases unmatched: 5. CDR3 sequence reads: CASGLGMTGGHTGELFF. The CDR3 DNA reads as TGTGCTAGTGGTTTGGGAATGACAGGGGGCCACACCGGGGAGCTGTTTTTT.

The chain has TRBV7-9 and TRBJ1-4; D is uncertain. Trimming left V 0 bases short and J 4 bases short, with 9 bases between. This CDR3 has 15 residues. Germline V gene lookup returns CDR1 SEHNR and CDR2 FQNEAQ (reference sequence). The CDR3 nucleotides read TGTGCCAGCAGCTTAGCGACGGGGTTTAATGAAAAACTGTTTTTT. Its translation: CASSLATGFNEKLFF. Supplemented by reference TRBV7-9 and TRBJ1-4, the full variable domain reads DTGVSQNPRHKITKRGQNVTFRCDPISEHNRLYWYRQTLGQGPEFLTYFQNEAQLEKSRLLSDRFSAERPKGSFSTLEIQRTEQGDSAMYLCASSLATGFNEKLFFGSGTQLSVL.

The rearrangement uses TRBV5-6 and TRBJ2-7; D unresolved. The CDR3 covers 14 residues. The V end lost 0 bases, the J end lost 0 bases, and 7 bases lay between the germline ends. Germline V gene sequence: CDR1 SGHDT, CDR2 YYEEEE. The DNA of the CDR3 is TGTGCCAGCAGCTTGGGAACAGTCTCCTACGAGCAGTACTTC. Translating gives CASSLGTVSYEQYF.

The genes are TRBV6-5 and TRBJ1-1, with TRBD1 as a possible D gene (6 bases). The CDR3 is 14 residues long. Trimming pared 5 bases from V and 5 bases from J, leaving 15 bases between. Germline V CDR1 and CDR2: MNHEY, SVGAGI. CDR3 loop: CASSINRVGTEAFF. The CDR3 DNA follows: TGTGCCAGCAGTATCAACAGGGTTGGTACTGAAGCTTTCTTT.

The gene calls are TRBV19 and TRBJ2-3, with D possibly being TRBD2 (6 bases). The V gene lost 5 bases and the J gene lost 8 bases, with 14 bases spanning the gap. Germline lookup yields CDR1 LNHDA and CDR2 SQIVND (reference sequence). The CDR3 extends over 13 amino acids. The CDR3 protein is CASSQMEGLTQYF. Here the CDR3 DNA reads TGTGCCAGTAGTCAAATGGAGGGGCTTACGCAGTATTTT.

A few counts support this clone. CDR3 nucleotide sequence: TGTGCCAGCAGCGTCGACGAGGGAGGGGAGCAGTACTTC. Translated, it gives CASSVDEGGEQYF. The chain employs TRBV7-6 and TRBJ2-7; 7 bases map to TRBD2. V lost 5 bases to trimming and J lost 7 bases; unmatched junction nucleotides: 8. Germline assignment: CDR1 SGHVS and CDR2 FNYEAQ. The CDR3 extends over 13 amino acids.

The rearrangement joins TRBV18 to TRBJ1-1; D ambiguous. This CDR3 has 14 amino acids. CDR1 and CDR2 from the germline V gene are KGHSH and LQKENI. Between the trimmed V and J ends, which lost 1 base and 0 bases, there was a span of 6 bases. The CDR3: CASSPQWLNTEAFF. DNA for the CDR3: TGTGCCAGCTCACCACAATGGCTGAACACTGAAGCTTTCTTT.

The chain couples TRBV28 to TRBJ2-7, with TRBD1 matching over 7 bases. Unmatched junction bases numbered 6, after V lost 8 bases and J lost 5 bases. CDR3 length equals 12 residues. Germline CDR1 and CDR2: MDHEN and SYDVKM. CDR3 protein: CASVTGNHEQYF. DNA of the CDR3: TGTGCCAGCGTGACAGGGAACCACGAGCAGTACTTC. The variable domain in full, with the rest retrieved from reference TRBV28 and TRBJ2-7, is DVKVTQSSRYLVKRTGEKVFLECVQDMDHENMFWYRQDPGLGLRLIYFSYDVKMKEKGDIPEGYSVSREKKERFSLILESASTNQTSMYLCASVTGNHEQYFGPGTRLTVT.

This chain uses TRBV14 with TRBJ1-2; D possibly corresponds to TRBD1 (6 bases). Deletions cut 4 bases from V and 1 base from J, with 16 bases between. CDR3 length equals 16 residues. Germline V CDR1 and CDR2: SGHDN, FVKESK. The CDR3: CASSRRQAGGNYGYTF. CDR3 sequence (DNA): TGTGCCAGCAGCCGAAGACAGGCGGGAGGTAACTATGGCTACACCTTC.

A note on this clone: At one end the junction does not follow the germline gene, possibly because of a read error. The V call is TRBV19, the J call TRBJ2-7; D may be TRBD2 (5 bases). CDR3 length: 12 amino acids. Germline CDR1 and CDR2: LNHDA and SQIVND (reference sequence). Here the CDR3 reads CVSSIHSGEQYF. For the CDR3, the DNA is TGTGTCAGTAGTATACATTCGGGGGAGCAGTACTTC. Variable domain in full (rest from reference TRBV19 and TRBJ2-7): DGGITQSPKYLFRKEGQNVTLSCEQNLNHDAMYWYRQDPGQGLRLIYYSQIVNDFQKGDIAEGYSVSREKKESFPLTVTSAQKNPTAFYLCVSSIHSGEQYFGPGTRLTVT.